The 9 T cell receptor beta chains below were found in one sample sequenced in a study of T cell responses to AZD1222 COVID-19 vaccine. Libraries were prepared by immunoSEQ multiplex PCR; TCRdb keeps only in-frame clonotypes and omits some of them. Altogether 150,000 to 200,000 clones are present, about 92% being singletons, with the ten largest covering about 3%. Sequences were derived from peripheral blood, sampled on day 0 of AZD1222 vaccination. These receptors came from an adult in good health.

The J gene is TRBJ2-2, the V gene TRBV6-5, with D perhaps matching TRBD2 (5 bases). CDR1 is MNHEY and CDR2 is SVGAGI in the germline V gene. The germline V and J ends were trimmed by 2 bases and 2 bases, with 9 bases remaining between them. The CDR3 loop spans 15 amino acids. The CDR3 DNA sequence: TGTGCCAGCAGTTACCGGACTCTAAACACCGGGGAGCTGTTTTTT. It codes for CASSYRTLNTGELFF.

V and J are TRBV11-1 and TRBJ1-2; maybe TRBD1 (5 bases). The CDR3 length is 13 residues. V lost 1 base to trimming and J lost 4 bases, with 7 bases between them. Germline V lookup: CDR1 SGHAT, CDR2 FQDESV (reference sequence). CDR3 coding DNA: TGTGCCAGCAGCTTAGTAACAGGCTATGGCTACACCTTC. Protein product: CASSLVTGYGYTF.

The chain recombines TRBV3-1 (or the pseudogene TRBV3-2) with TRBJ2-5, with 14 bases that match TRBD2. The CDR3 contains 22 residues. Trimming at V came to 1 base and at J to 5 bases, leaving 21 bases not matched to a gene. Germline V gene data show CDR1 as LGHDT and CDR2 as YNNKEL (reference sequence). CDR3 loop: CASSQVGSSIGLAGGGQETQYF. The CDR3, as DNA: TGTGCCAGCAGCCAAGTGGGGTCCTCAATCGGACTAGCGGGAGGTGGGCAGGAGACCCAGTACTTC.

This sequence joins TRBV14 and TRBJ2-5, with 9 bases lining up with TRBD1. Trimming took 4 bases from V and 5 from J; bases not matched to a gene: 14. Germline V lookup: CDR1 SGHDN, CDR2 FVKESK. The CDR3 has 17 residues. In DNA, the CDR3 is TGTGCCAGCAGCCCTCAATGGGGGACAGGGCCGGGGGAGACCCAGTACTTC. Amino acid sequence: CASSPQWGTGPGETQYF.

The chain joins TRBV19 to TRBJ2-3, with TRBD1 matching 11 bases. Trimming cost V 5 bases and J 2 bases; bases outside gene matches: 6. Per germline, CDR1 LNHDA and CDR2 SQIVND (reference sequence). There are 16 residues in the CDR3. The CDR3: CASSLGTGGTTDTQYF. The CDR3 DNA sequence: TGTGCCAGTAGTCTCGGGACAGGGGGGACCACAGATACGCAGTATTTT.

The chain links TRBV5-1 to TRBJ1-4; 9 nucleotides agree with TRBD1. Looked up from germline, CDR1 is SGHRS and CDR2 is YFSETQ. The CDR3 covers 15 residues. V shed 2 bases, J shed 2 bases, and the junction held 1 base outside the gene matches. CDR3 sequence reads: CASSLQGATNEKLFF. The CDR3 DNA reads TGCGCCAGCAGCTTACAGGGGGCCACTAATGAAAAACTGTTTTTT.

This sequence joins TRBV5-1 and TRBJ1-4, with 9 positions matching TRBD1. There are 16 residues in the CDR3. Per the germline V gene, CDR1 is SGHRS and CDR2 is YFSETQ. The junction had 5 bases not matched to a gene; V was cut back by 3 bases and J by 2 bases. The CDR3 DNA follows: TGCGCCAGCAGCTCACAGGGGGCAGGGACTAATGAAAAACTGTTTTTT. Its protein is CASSSQGAGTNEKLFF.

This sequence joins TRBV25-1 and TRBJ2-1; D is possibly TRBD2 (6 bases). The V end was cut by 5 bases, the J end by 6 bases, with 23 bases between. Germline assignment: CDR1 MGHDK and CDR2 SYGVNS. The CDR3 has 17 amino acids. The CDR3 bases are TGTGCCAGCAGTCCGCGCGAAACCTCGAGGAGGGGCAATGAGCAGTTCTTC. Protein sequence: CASSPRETSRRGNEQFF.

The rearrangement joins TRBV20-1 to TRBJ2-5, with 7 bases identical to TRBD2. The CDR3 covers 16 residues. The trim removed 3 bases at V and 5 bases at J, leaving 15 bases unmatched. Looked up from germline, CDR1 is DFQATT and CDR2 is SNEGSKA (reference sequence). As DNA, the CDR3 is TGCAGTGCTAGTCCCCTAGCGGAGCCCAGCGTGGAGACCCAGTACTTC. It yields the protein CSASPLAEPSVETQYF.